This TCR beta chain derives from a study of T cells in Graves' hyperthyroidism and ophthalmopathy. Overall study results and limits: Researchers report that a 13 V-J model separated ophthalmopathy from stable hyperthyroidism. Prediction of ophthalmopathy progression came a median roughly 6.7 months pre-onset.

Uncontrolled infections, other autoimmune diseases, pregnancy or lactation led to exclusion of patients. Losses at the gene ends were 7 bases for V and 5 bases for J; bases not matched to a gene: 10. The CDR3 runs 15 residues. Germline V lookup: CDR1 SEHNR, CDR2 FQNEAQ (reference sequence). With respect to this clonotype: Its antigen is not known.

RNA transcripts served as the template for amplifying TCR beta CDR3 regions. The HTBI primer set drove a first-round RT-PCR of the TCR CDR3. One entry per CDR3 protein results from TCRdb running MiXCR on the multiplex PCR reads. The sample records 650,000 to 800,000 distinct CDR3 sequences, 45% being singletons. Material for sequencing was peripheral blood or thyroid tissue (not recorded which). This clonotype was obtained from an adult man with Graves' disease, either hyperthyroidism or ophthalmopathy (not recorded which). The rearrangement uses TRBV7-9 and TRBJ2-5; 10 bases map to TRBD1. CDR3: CASNFRDRGRETQYF. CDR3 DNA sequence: TGTGCCAGCAACTTCCGGGACAGGGGACGGGAGACCCAGTACTTC.